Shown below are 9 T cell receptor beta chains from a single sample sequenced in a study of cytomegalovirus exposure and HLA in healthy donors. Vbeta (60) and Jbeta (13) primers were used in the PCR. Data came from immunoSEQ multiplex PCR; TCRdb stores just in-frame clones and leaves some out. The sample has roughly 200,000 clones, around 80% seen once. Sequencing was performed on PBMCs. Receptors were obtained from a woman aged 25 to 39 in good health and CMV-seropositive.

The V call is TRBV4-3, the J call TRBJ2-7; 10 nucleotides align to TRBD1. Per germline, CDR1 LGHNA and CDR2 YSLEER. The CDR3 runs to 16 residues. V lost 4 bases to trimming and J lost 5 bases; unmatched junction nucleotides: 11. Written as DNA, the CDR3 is TGCGCCAGCAGCCGCGTCCCGGGACAGGGGCGCCACGAGCAGTACTTC. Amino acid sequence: CASSRVPGQGRHEQYF.

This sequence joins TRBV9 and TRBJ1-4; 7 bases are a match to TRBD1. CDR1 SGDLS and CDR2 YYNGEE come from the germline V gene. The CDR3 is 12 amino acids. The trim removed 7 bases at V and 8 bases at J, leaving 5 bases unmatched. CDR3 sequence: CASGRGEEKLFF. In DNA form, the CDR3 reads TGTGCCAGCGGCAGGGGGGAGGAAAAACTGTTTTTT.

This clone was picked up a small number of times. The CDR3 coding sequence is TGTGCCAGCAGCGCGACTCCCTCCAATTCACCCCTCCACTTT. Its translation: CASSATPSNSPLHF. This chain joins TRBV7-9 and TRBJ1-6; the D is unclear. Germline lookup yields CDR1 SEHNR and CDR2 FQNEAQ (reference sequence). Between the trimmed V and J ends, which lost 5 bases and 7 bases, there was a span of 12 bases. The CDR3 has 14 residues.

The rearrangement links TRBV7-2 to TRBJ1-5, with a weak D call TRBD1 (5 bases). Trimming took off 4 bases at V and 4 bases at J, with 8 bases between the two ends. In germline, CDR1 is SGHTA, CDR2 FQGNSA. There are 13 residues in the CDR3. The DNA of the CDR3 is TGTGCCAGCAGCTGGGGCCCTAATCAGCCCCAGCATTTT. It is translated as CASSWGPNQPQHF.

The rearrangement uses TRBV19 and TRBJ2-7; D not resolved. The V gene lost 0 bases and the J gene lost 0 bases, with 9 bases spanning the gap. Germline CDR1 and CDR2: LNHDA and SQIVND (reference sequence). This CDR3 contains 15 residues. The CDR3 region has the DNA TGTGCCAGTAGTATAGATCGCGGTAGCTCCTACGAGCAGTACTTC. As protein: CASSIDRGSSYEQYF.

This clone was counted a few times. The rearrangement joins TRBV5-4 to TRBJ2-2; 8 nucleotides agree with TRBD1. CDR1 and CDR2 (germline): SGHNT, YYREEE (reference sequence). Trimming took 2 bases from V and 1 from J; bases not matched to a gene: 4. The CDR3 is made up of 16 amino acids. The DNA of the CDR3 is TGTGCCAGCAGCTTTCCAGGACAGGGGAACACCGGGGAGCTGTTTTTT. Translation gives CASSFPGQGNTGELFF.

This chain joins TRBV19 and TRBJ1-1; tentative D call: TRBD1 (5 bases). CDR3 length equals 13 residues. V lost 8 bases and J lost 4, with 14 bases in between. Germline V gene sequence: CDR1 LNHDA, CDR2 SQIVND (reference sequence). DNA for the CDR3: TGTGCCAGTGCGGGGGATTGGGGCACTGAAGCTTTCTTT. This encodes CASAGDWGTEAFF.

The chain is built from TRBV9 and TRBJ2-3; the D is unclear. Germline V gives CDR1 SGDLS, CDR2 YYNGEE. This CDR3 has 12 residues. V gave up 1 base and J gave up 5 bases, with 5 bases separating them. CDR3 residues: CASSVNRDTQYF. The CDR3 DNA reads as TGTGCCAGCAGCGTAAACAGAGATACGCAGTATTTT.

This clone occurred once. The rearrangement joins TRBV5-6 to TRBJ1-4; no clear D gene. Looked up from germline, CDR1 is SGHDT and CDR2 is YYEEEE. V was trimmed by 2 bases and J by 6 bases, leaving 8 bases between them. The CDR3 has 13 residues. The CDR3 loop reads CASSFEQYEKLFF. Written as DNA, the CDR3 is TGTGCCAGCAGCTTTGAACAGTATGAAAAACTGTTTTTT.